The clone carrying this TCR beta chain has just a few counts. Its antigen is undetermined. This specimen belongs to a study of T-cell memory formation after mild COVID-19. Study-wide context: TCR clusters were mostly confined to one donor each.

Sample barcodes and UMIs were carried by the TCR alpha and TCR beta cDNA libraries that 5'RACE generated with constant-segment primers. From the 5' RACE reads, TCRdb called clonotypes with MiXCR, one entry per CDR3 protein. The data contain roughly 190,000 distinct CDR3 sequences, around 18% of them singletons. Study observations and caveats: Contracting clones from day 15 to 85 showed balanced CD4/CD8; later expanders favored CD4+. Those CD4+ clones that contracted were mainly in CM and EM (CD8+ ones in EMRA).

Trimming shortened V by 4 bases and J by 0 bases, and 10 bases separated the two germline ends. The germline gives CDR1 SGHTA, CDR2 FQGNSA. The CDR3 extends over 15 amino acids. This chain joins TRBV7-2 and TRBJ1-5; TRBD1 might be the D (5 bases). The material sequenced was PBMCs or a T cell subset sorted from them (not recorded which). The source is an adult woman who had mild COVID-19 (a few samples of this study predate the infection). Cell type and time point are not known. CDR3 coding DNA: TGTGCCAGCAGCTGGCAGGGTTATAGCAATCAGCCCCAGCATTTT. Protein sequence: CASSWQGYSNQPQHF.